This T cell receptor beta chain was found in a study of T-cell memory formation after mild COVID-19. Study overall: Each donor largely had its own TCR clusters.

This clonotype was picked up a small number of times. TCRdb re-derived calls from the 5' RACE reads in MiXCR, one entry per CDR3 protein. The sample lists 300,000 to 400,000 distinct CDR3 sequences, 28% seen once, with about 13% in the top ten. Material for sequencing was PBMCs or a T cell subset sorted from them (not recorded which). This sequence was found in an adult woman who had mild COVID-19 (a few samples of this study predate the infection). Cell type and time point are not known.

The CDR3 nucleotides are TGTGCCAGCAGCCGGAAGGGCTTTGGTGAAGCTTTCTTT. Protein sequence: CASSRKGFGEAFF. This chain joins TRBV12-3 or TRBV12-4 and TRBJ1-1; no reliable D call. V was trimmed by 6 bases and J by 7 bases, leaving 15 bases between them. The CDR3 length is 13 residues.